This T cell receptor beta chain was captured by sequencing in a study of CD8 T cells in ankylosing spondylitis. General observations from the study: Among TCR beta sequences, a motif of roughly 8 highly homologous variants appeared characteristic of ankylosing spondylitis blood. Clones linked to the disease showed a CD8+ phenotype. They occurred at relatively low frequencies in peripheral blood.

Trimming at V came to 3 bases and at J to 4 bases, leaving 8 bases not matched to a gene. The germline CDR1 and CDR2 sequences are KGHSH and LQKENI. This CDR3 comprises 17 residues. In its sample, this clonotype was seen many times. Its antigen is not known. Each CDR3 protein gets one entry after TCRdb re-called the 5' RACE reads with MiXCR. The sample includes over 200,000 distinct CDR3 sequences, about 10% of them seen just once. The rearrangement uses TRBV18 and TRBJ2-1; TRBD1 aligns across 11 bases. The receptor's source is a male donor with ankylosing spondylitis or in good health (not recorded which). Specimen: blood, either unsorted or a sorted T cell fraction (not recorded which). CDR3 bases: TGTGCCAGCTCACCCCGGACAGGGGGCCTTTCGTACAATGAGCAGTTCTTC. Translating gives CASSPRTGGLSYNEQFF.